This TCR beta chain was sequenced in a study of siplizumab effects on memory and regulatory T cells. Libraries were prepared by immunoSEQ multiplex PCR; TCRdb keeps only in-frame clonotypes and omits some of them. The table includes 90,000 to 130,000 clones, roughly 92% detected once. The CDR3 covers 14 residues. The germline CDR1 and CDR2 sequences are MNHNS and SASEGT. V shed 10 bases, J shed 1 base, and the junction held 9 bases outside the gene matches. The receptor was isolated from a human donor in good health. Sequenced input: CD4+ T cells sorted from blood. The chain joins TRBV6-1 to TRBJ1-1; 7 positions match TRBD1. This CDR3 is CATTLTGRNTEAFF. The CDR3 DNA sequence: TGTGCCACCACACTGACAGGGAGGAACACTGAAGCTTTCTTT.